The clone carrying this T cell receptor beta chain was observed a single time. This entry comes from a study of T cell changes during pregnancy in multiple sclerosis. The data were produced by immunoSEQ multiplex PCR, yet TCRdb's version contains in-frame clones alone and is incomplete. The data hold roughly 53,000 clones, with about 90% observed a single time. Germline CDR1 and CDR2: SGDLS and YYNGEE. The CDR3 loop spans 17 amino acids. V shed 3 bases and J shed 8 bases, with 23 bases lying between them. Source: CD4+ T cells from peripheral blood mononuclear cells, taken in the second trimester of pregnancy. The clonotype originates from a female donor in good health, enrolled as a control in a pregnancy study. This chain links TRBV9 with TRBJ1-4; weak D call: TRBD1 (6 bases). In DNA form, the CDR3 reads TGTGCCAGCAGCGAAAGCGCTCGGGGGGCATTTGGAGAAAAACTGTTTTTT. This encodes CASSESARGAFGEKLFF.